The following is a T cell receptor (beta chain) sequence with its context. Antigen: not known. The CDR3 runs 14 residues. The germline V gene has CDR1 MNHNS and CDR2 SASEGT. The V gene end was trimmed by 3 bases and the J gene end by 8 bases; junction bases not matched to a gene: 3. This entry belongs to a study of T cell responses to AZD1222 COVID-19 vaccine. Across the whole study: It was second doses at about 4 or about 12 weeks that were pooled.

This table comes from immunoSEQ multiplex PCR, and its TCRdb copy is limited to in-frame clones, with some not included. This repertoire shows more than 75,000 clones, 91% found once; its top ten account for about 7.5%. Study outcomes and limitations: There were mostly white British donors and more females than males, and clonal diversity was possibly underestimated. Targeting of unmutated variant regions was reportedly seen in nearly half of spike-specific TCRs. Once two AZD1222 doses were given, Spike-specific TCR breadth and depth went up.

The starting material was peripheral blood, obtained on day 0 of AZD1222 vaccination. The sequence derives from an adult in good health. V usage is TRBV6-1 and J usage is TRBJ1-3, with 11 bases matching TRBD1. For the CDR3, the DNA is TGTGCCAGCAGTGAGCCGGGACAGGGGGACACCATATATTTT. Amino acid sequence: CASSEPGQGDTIYF.